A single sample is the source of the 3 T cell receptor beta chains below, sequenced in a study of shared clonotypes between healthy human individuals. Some clones are missing from TCRdb's copy, which holds only in-frame ones; the method was immunoSEQ multiplex PCR. This sample yields approximately 1.5 million clones, of which 95% to 99% are seen a single time; approximately 0.44% belongs to the top ten. Input material: naive CD4+ T cells sorted from blood. Noted subset: CD45RA+ positively selected. The receptor set was obtained from a young man in good health.

The rearrangement links TRBV9 to TRBJ2-5; 9 nucleotides align to TRBD1. CDR3 length equals 14 residues. The V gene's germline CDR1 is SGDLS and CDR2 YYNGEE. Losses at the gene ends were 4 bases for V and 4 bases for J; bases not matched to a gene: 5. The CDR3 coding sequence is TGTGCCAGCAGCCTACAGGGGGCATTAGAGACCCAGTACTTC. It yields the protein CASSLQGALETQYF.

This sequence joins TRBV13 and TRBJ1-1; unclear D gene. Germline values: CDR1 PRHDT, CDR2 FYEKMQ (reference sequence). The CDR3 sequence is 16 residues long. V was shortened by 0 bases and J by 3 bases, with 14 bases between the two germline ends. DNA for the CDR3: TGTGCCAGCAGCTTAGGTCCACCGGGAAGGTACACTGAAGCTTTCTTT. Protein product: CASSLGPPGRYTEAFF.

This chain links TRBV4-3 with TRBJ2-5; D unresolved. Trimming took 0 bases from V and 1 from J, leaving 9 bases between them. This CDR3 region has 15 residues. Germline V gene sequence: CDR1 LGHNA, CDR2 YSLEER. The CDR3 reads CASSQDSGTQETQYF. The CDR3 DNA reads as TGCGCCAGCAGCCAAGATAGTGGCACCCAAGAGACCCAGTACTTC.